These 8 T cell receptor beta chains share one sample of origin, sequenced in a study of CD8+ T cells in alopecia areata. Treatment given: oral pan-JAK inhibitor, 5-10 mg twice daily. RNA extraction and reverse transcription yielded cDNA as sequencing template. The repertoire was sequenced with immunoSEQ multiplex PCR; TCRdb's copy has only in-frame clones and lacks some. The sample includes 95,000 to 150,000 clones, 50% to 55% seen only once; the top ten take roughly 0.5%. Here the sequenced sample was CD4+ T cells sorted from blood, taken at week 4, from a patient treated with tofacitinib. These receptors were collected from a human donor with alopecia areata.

CDR3 nucleotides: TGCAGCGTCTCAGTCCAGGGGGGATACAATGAAAAACTGTTTTTT. Its translation: CSVSVQGGYNEKLFF. The V call is TRBV29-1, the J call TRBJ1-4; TRBD1 matches at 7 bases. The CDR3 is 15 amino acids. The germline gives CDR1 SQVTM, CDR2 ANQGSEA. V was clipped by 6 bases and J by 5 bases; unmatched bases: 12.

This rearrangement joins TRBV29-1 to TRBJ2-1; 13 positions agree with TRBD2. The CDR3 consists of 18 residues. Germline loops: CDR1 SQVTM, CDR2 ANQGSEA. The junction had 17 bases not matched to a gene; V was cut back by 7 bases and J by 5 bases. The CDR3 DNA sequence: TGCAGCGCGACCATAACTAGCGGGAGGGCCGACTGGGACAATGAGCAGTTCTTC. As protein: CSATITSGRADWDNEQFF.

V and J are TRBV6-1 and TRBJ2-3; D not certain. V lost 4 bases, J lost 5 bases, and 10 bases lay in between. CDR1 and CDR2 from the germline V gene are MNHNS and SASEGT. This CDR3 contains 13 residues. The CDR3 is CASSGRMVDTQYF. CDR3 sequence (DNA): TGTGCCAGCAGTGGCCGGATGGTAGATACGCAGTATTTT.

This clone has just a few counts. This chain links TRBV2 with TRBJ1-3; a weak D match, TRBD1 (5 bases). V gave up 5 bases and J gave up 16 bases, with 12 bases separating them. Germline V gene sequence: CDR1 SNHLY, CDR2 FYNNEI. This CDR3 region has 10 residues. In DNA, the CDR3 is TGTGCCAGCAGTAACAGGAGGATCTATTTT. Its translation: CASSNRRIYF.

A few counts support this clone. The CDR3 region is CASSQVPGGSGSKTF. For the CDR3, the DNA is TGCGCCAGCAGCCAAGTTCCAGGGGGTTCCGGGTCAAAGACCTTC. The chain is built from TRBV4-1 and TRBJ1-2, with 7 bases fitting TRBD1. The CDR3 consists of 15 residues. V lost 1 base to trimming and J lost 14 bases; unmatched junction nucleotides: 16. CDR1 and CDR2 from the germline V gene are MGHRA and YSYEKL.

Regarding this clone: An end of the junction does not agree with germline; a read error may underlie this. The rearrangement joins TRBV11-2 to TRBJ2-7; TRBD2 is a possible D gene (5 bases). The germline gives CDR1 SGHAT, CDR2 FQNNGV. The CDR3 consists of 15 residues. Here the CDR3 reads CASSLRRASSHEQYF. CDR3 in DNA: TGTGCCAGCAGCTTACGAAGGGCTAGCTCCCACGAGCAGTACTTC.

DNA of the CDR3: TGTGCCAGCACAGCGGGTAGAAACATTCAGTACTTC. Protein: CASTAGRNIQYF. This chain uses TRBV2 with TRBJ2-4, with a weak D call TRBD2 (6 bases). The CDR3 runs 12 residues. Germline CDR1 is SNHLY and CDR2 is FYNNEI. V shed 7 bases and J shed 6 bases, with 10 bases lying between them.

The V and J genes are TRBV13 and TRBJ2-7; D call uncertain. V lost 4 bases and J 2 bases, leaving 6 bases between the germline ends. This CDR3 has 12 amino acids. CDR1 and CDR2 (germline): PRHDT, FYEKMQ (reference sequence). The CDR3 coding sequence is TGTGCCAGCAGCTCCCGGACCTACGAGCAGTACTTC. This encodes CASSSRTYEQYF.